The 4 T cell receptor beta chains presented below share a single source sample, sequenced in a study of blood T cell repertoires in COVID-19. Using immunoSEQ multiplex PCR, the repertoire was profiled, and TCRdb retains in-frame clones only, with some absent. The sample yields roughly 500,000 clones, about 88% seen once. Sequenced sample: peripheral blood. These TCRs come from a man aged 18 to 29 with COVID-19, enrolled during active disease.

The chain is built from TRBV24-1 and TRBJ2-5; tentative D call: TRBD2 (5 bases). Trimming removed 4 bases from V and 5 bases from J, with 16 bases in between. The CDR3 length is 15 residues. Germline V CDR1 and CDR2: KGHDR, SFDVKD. CDR3 nucleotide sequence: TGTGCCACCAGTGAAGGCGGCCGGACGGGGGAGACCCAGTACTTC. As protein: CATSEGGRTGETQYF.

This chain joins TRBV7-6 and TRBJ2-7; D remains unclear. The germline CDR1 and CDR2 sequences are SGHVS and FNYEAQ. The ends were cut back, 5 bases at V and 0 bases at J, with 14 bases in the middle. CDR3 length: 15 amino acids. The CDR3 region is CASSPSSGLSYEQYF. The CDR3 nucleotides are TGTGCCAGCAGCCCAAGCTCGGGTCTCTCCTACGAGCAGTACTTC. The full variable domain, rest sourced from reference TRBV7-6 and TRBJ2-7, is GAGVSQSPRYKVTKRGQDVALRCDPISGHVSLYWYRQALGQGPEFLTYFNYEAQQDKSGLPNDRFSAERPEGSISTLTIQRTEQRDSAMYRCASSPSSGLSYEQYFGPGTRLTVT.

The chain couples TRBV7-8 to TRBJ1-5; 8 bases line up with TRBD1. The CDR3 contains 16 residues. Germline assignment: CDR1 SGHVS and CDR2 FQNEAQ. The ends lost 5 bases at V and 1 base at J; junction bases unmatched: 7. DNA for the CDR3: TGTGCCAGCAGCCCCCGGACAGGGCTAAGCAATCAGCCCCAGCATTTT. This sequence encodes CASSPRTGLSNQPQHF. The full variable domain, its missing parts supplied by reference TRBV7-8 and TRBJ1-5, is GAGVSQSPRYKVAKRGQDVALRCDPISGHVSLFWYQQALGQGPEFLTYFQNEAQLDKSGLPSDRFFAERPEGSVSTLKIQRTQQEDSAVYLCASSPRTGLSNQPQHFGDGTRLSIL.

The V call is TRBV10-3, the J call TRBJ1-1; weak D call: TRBD1 (6 bases). The V gene lost 2 bases and the J gene lost 3 bases, with 10 bases spanning the gap. Germline CDR1 and CDR2: ENHRY and SYGVKD. The CDR3 runs to 14 residues. The CDR3 spells CAISESGGHTEAFF. In nucleotides, the CDR3 is TGTGCCATCAGTGAGAGCGGGGGCCACACTGAAGCTTTCTTT.